These T cell receptor beta chains were read from a single sample in a study of regulatory T cells in long-lasting Graves disease. TCRdb re-analysed the multiplex PCR reads in MiXCR, keeping a single row per CDR3 protein. The table includes around 250,000 distinct CDR3 sequences, approximately 20% detected once. These data were also filed under a second study, of T cells in Graves' hyperthyroidism and ophthalmopathy.

Sequenced here: peripheral blood mononuclear cells (PBMCs), sampled at new diagnosis, from a patient treated with antithyroid drugs. These TCRs come from a woman in her twenties or thirties with Graves disease. CDR3s include the opening cysteine and the closing phenylalanine or tryptophan. The D gene is left open where the match is weak. Some rows have no size entry. The others give once, few or many, or a class for an expanded clone.

D gene: -; V gene: TRBV7-9; J gene: TRBJ2-2; clone size: -; CDR3 DNA: TGTGCCAGCAGCTTCGAAGGCGCGGTCACCGGGGAGCTGTTTTTT; CDR3 protein: CASSFEGAVTGELFF
D gene: -; V gene: TRBV3-1; J gene: TRBJ1-6; clone size: many; CDR3 DNA: TGTGCCAGCAGCCAAGAAATGAGTATGGGACCACCCCTCCACTTT; CDR3 protein: CASSQEMSMGPPLHF
D gene: -; V gene: TRBV7-8; J gene: TRBJ1-5; clone size: many; CDR3 DNA: TGTGCCAGCAGCTTAGGAGGAAATAGCAATCAGCCCCAGCATTTT; CDR3 protein: CASSLGGNSNQPQHF
D gene: -; V gene: TRBV7-2; J gene: TRBJ1-5; clone size: many; CDR3 DNA: TGTGCCAGCAGCCCGGGTATTGGGAATCAGCCCCAGCATTTT; CDR3 protein: CASSPGIGNQPQHF
D gene: -; V gene: TRBV4-1; J gene: TRBJ1-4; clone size: many; CDR3 DNA: TGCGCCAGCAGCCAAGAACCCCGAGCTGGGGTGTGGGAAAAACTGTTTTTT; CDR3 protein: CASSQEPRAGVWEKLFF
D gene: -; V gene: TRBV20-1; J gene: TRBJ2-1; clone size: many; CDR3 DNA: TGCAGTGCTAGTCGAAGCTACAATGAGCAGTTCTTC; CDR3 protein: CSASRSYNEQFF
D gene: -; V gene: TRBV4-1; J gene: TRBJ2-6; clone size: -; CDR3 DNA: TGCGCCAGCAGCCAAAATCCCGGGCTGACGGGCTCTGGGGCCAACGTCCTGACTTTC; CDR3 protein: CASSQNPGLTGSGANVLTF
D gene: -; V gene: TRBV6-5; J gene: TRBJ1-1; clone size: many; CDR3 DNA: TGTGCCAGCAGTTGGCTCAGTCACACTGAAGCTTTCTTT; CDR3 protein: CASSWLSHTEAFF
D gene: TRBD1; V gene: TRBV6-1; J gene: TRBJ1-4; clone size: many; CDR3 DNA: TGTGCCAGCAGTGATTTGCGGGACAGTTATGAAAAACTGTTTTTT; CDR3 protein: CASSDLRDSYEKLFF
D gene: TRBD2; V gene: TRBV5-1; J gene: TRBJ2-5; clone size: many; CDR3 DNA: TGCGCCAGCAGCAACGGACTAGCACAAGAGACCCAGTACTTC; CDR3 protein: CASSNGLAQETQYF
D gene: -; V gene: TRBV20-1; J gene: TRBJ2-3; clone size: many; CDR3 DNA: TGCAGTGCTAGAGGTCCCGAGTTCACCACCCACGATACGCAGTATTTT; CDR3 protein: CSARGPEFTTHDTQYF
D gene: -; V gene: TRBV7-2; J gene: TRBJ1-5; clone size: many; CDR3 DNA: TGTGCCAGCAGTCAGAGATCGGGGGGATCTCAGCCCCAGCATTTT; CDR3 protein: CASSQRSGGSQPQHF
D gene: TRBD1; V gene: TRBV11-3; J gene: TRBJ1-4; clone size: -; CDR3 DNA: TGTGCCAGCTCTAAACAGGGGGCTAATGAAAAACTGTTTTTT; CDR3 protein: CASSKQGANEKLFF
D gene: -; V gene: TRBV19; J gene: TRBJ2-1; clone size: -; CDR3 DNA: TGTGCCAGTGGGGGGGACACCAGGGGCTTCTACAATGAGCAGTTCTTC; CDR3 protein: CASGGDTRGFYNEQFF
D gene: TRBD2; V gene: TRBV18; J gene: TRBJ2-7; clone size: few; CDR3 DNA: TGTGCCAGCTCCCCCTCCGGGGGCGGGGGGTCCTACGAGCAGTACTTC; CDR3 protein: CASSPSGGGGSYEQYF
D gene: -; V gene: TRBV9; J gene: TRBJ2-5; clone size: -; CDR3 DNA: TGTGCCAGCAGCGTAGGGGGGACTTTACCAGAGACCCAGTACTTC; CDR3 protein: CASSVGGTLPETQYF
D gene: TRBD1; V gene: TRBV24-1; J gene: TRBJ1-5; clone size: many; CDR3 DNA: TGTGCCACCAGTGATACACCGGGACAGGAGACCTATCAGCCCCAGCATTTT; CDR3 protein: CATSDTPGQETYQPQHF
D gene: -; V gene: TRBV11-2; J gene: TRBJ1-5; clone size: many; CDR3 DNA: TGTGCCAGCAGCGTCTCTATGGGGCCCCAGCATTTT; CDR3 protein: CASSVSMGPQHF
D gene: -; V gene: TRBV5-1; J gene: TRBJ1-6; clone size: many; CDR3 DNA: TGCGCCAGCACCAGGACGGAAGGCTCACCCCTCCACTTT; CDR3 protein: CASTRTEGSPLHF
D gene: -; V gene: TRBV12-3/TRBV12-4; J gene: TRBJ1-2; clone size: many; CDR3 DNA: TGTGCCAGCAGTTTCAGGAGGGCCTATGGCTACACCTTC; CDR3 protein: CASSFRRAYGYTF
D gene: -; V gene: TRBV7-3; J gene: TRBJ1-2; clone size: few; CDR3 DNA: TGTGCCAGCAGCTCCCGGGGGCGCGGCTACACCTTC; CDR3 protein: CASSSRGRGYTF
D gene: TRBD2; V gene: TRBV11-2; J gene: TRBJ2-1; clone size: -; CDR3 DNA: TGTGCCAGCAGCTCCCCGGGACTAGCGGGGAATGAGCAGTTCTTC; CDR3 protein: CASSSPGLAGNEQFF
D gene: TRBD2; V gene: TRBV5-1; J gene: TRBJ2-3; clone size: many; CDR3 DNA: TGCGCCAGCAGCAGGAGCGGGGGCCCGGCCGATACGCAGTATTTT; CDR3 protein: CASSRSGGPADTQYF